The T cell receptor beta chain under discussion was sequenced for a study of cytomegalovirus exposure and HLA in healthy donors. Overall study context: In a previous analysis, approximately 110 million unique TCR beta sequences were found from 150 million to 200 million T cells. Regarding the study as a whole: Rare TCR sequences dominated, though some public TCRs recurred in many donors.

CDR3 length: 14 amino acids. Trimming took off 4 bases at V and 0 bases at J, with 11 bases between the two ends. Germline CDR1 reads SGDLS; CDR2 reads YYNGEE. To note about this clone: Its antigen remains unidentified.

PCR employed 60 Vbeta and 13 Jbeta primers. Using immunoSEQ multiplex PCR, the repertoire was profiled, and TCRdb retains in-frame clones only, with some absent. The sample data list approximately 80,000 clones. The genes are TRBV9 and TRBJ2-7, with D possibly TRBD1 on 6 matching bases. Specimen: PBMCs. The TCR originated in a man between 18 and 29 years old in good health and CMV-seropositive. CDR3 nucleotides: TGTGCCAGCAGCCCCGACAGGTCCTCCTACGAGCAGTACTTC. Translated: CASSPDRSSYEQYF.